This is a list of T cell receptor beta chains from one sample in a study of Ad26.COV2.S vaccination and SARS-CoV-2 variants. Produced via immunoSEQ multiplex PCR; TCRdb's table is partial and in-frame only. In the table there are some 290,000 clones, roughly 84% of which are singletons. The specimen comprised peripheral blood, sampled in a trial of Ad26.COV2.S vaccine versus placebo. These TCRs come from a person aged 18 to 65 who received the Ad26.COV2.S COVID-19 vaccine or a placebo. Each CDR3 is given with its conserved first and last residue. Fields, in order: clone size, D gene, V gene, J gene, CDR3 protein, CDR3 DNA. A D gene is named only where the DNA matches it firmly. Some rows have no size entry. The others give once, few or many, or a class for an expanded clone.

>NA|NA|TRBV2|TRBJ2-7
CASSIDTSYEQYF
TGTGCCAGCAGTATCGACACATCCTACGAGCAGTACTTC
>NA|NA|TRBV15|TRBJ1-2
CATSRERRLGTYGYTF
TGTGCCACCAGCAGAGAACGGAGGCTAGGGACGTATGGCTACACCTTC
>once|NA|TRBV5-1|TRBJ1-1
CASSLQGLGTEAFF
TGCGCCAGCAGCTTACAGGGTTTAGGCACTGAAGCTTTCTTT
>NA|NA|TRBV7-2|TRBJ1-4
CASSPPTSGGQKEKLFF
TGTGCCAGCAGCCCCCCGACTTCGGGGGGGCAAAAAGAAAAACTGTTTTTT
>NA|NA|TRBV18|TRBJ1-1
CASSPLGAGRNTEAFF
TGTGCCAGCTCACCCCTGGGGGCAGGTCGGAACACTGAAGCTTTCTTT
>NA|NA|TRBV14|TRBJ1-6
CASSQDGGFAYNSPLHF
TGTGCCAGCAGCCAAGATGGGGGATTTGCCTATAATTCACCCCTCCACTTT
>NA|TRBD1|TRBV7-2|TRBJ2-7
CASSLGDRGYEQYF
TGTGCCAGCAGCTTGGGCGACAGGGGCTACGAGCAGTACTTC
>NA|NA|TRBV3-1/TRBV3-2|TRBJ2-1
CASSQDICRGSPLEQFF
TGTGCCAGCAGCCAAGATATATGCAGGGGCAGTCCACTTGAGCAGTTCTTC
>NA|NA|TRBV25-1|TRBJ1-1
CASSERGRGEAFF
TGTGCCAGCAGTGAACGGGGCAGGGGTGAAGCTTTCTTT
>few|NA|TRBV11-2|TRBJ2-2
CASSLEGTGELFF
TGTGCCAGCAGCTTAGAAGGGACCGGGGAGCTGTTTTTT
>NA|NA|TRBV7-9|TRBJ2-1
CASSLLTGSYNEQFF
TGTGCCAGCAGCTTACTTACGGGCTCCTACAATGAGCAGTTCTTC
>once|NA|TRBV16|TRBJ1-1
CASSQSRQATEAFF
TGTGCCAGCAGCCAATCGAGGCAGGCCACTGAAGCTTTCTTT
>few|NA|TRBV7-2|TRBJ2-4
CASSSRLAKNIQYF
TGTGCCAGCAGCTCCAGATTAGCCAAAAACATTCAGTACTTC
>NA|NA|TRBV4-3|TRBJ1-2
CASSQVRTDFWGYTF
TGCGCCAGCAGCCAAGTAAGGACAGACTTCTGGGGCTACACCTTC
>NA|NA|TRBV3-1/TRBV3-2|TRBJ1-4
CASSQDLSSGRGKLFF
TGTGCCAGCAGCCAAGATTTAAGTTCGGGGAGGGGGAAACTGTTTTTT
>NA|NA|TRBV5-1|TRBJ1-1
CASKGPQTNTEAFF
TGCGCCAGCAAGGGCCCTCAGACGAACACTGAAGCTTTCTTT
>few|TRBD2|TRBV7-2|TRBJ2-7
CASSPAGLAGGSEQYF
TGTGCCAGCAGCCCCGCAGGACTAGCGGGGGGATCCGAGCAGTACTTC
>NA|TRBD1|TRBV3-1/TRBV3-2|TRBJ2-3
CASSRDRGWGDTQYF
TGTGCCAGCAGCCGGGACAGGGGATGGGGAGATACGCAGTATTTT
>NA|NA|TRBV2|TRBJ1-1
CASKSRNTEAFF
TGTGCCAGCAAATCGAGAAACACTGAAGCTTTCTTT
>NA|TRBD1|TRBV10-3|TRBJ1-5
CAISRDRAVQPQHF
TGTGCCATCAGTCGGGACAGGGCGGTGCAGCCCCAGCATTTT
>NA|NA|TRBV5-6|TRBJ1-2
CASSLTGSYYGYTF
TGTGCCAGCAGCTTGACAGGATCCTACTATGGCTACACCTTC
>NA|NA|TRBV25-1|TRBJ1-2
CASSESGRGNNYGYTF
TGTGCCAGCAGTGAATCGGGCCGGGGGAATAACTATGGCTACACCTTC
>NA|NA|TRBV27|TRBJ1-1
CASSRRRGGTEAFF
TGTGCCAGCAGCCGGCGCCGGGGAGGGACTGAAGCTTTCTTT
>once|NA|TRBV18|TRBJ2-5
CASSPGSAQETQYF
TGTGCCAGCTCTCCGGGGTCCGCGCAAGAGACCCAGTACTTC
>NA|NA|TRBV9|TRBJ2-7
CASSAGAGQSYEQYF
TGTGCCAGCAGCGCCGGGGCGGGCCAATCCTACGAGCAGTACTTC
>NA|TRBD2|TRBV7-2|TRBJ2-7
CASSYTALAGVGEQYF
TGTGCCAGCAGCTACACCGCACTAGCGGGGGTCGGCGAGCAGTACTTC
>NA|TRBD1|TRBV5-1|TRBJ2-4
CASSFDHRGENIQYF
TGCGCCAGCAGTTTTGATCACAGGGGTGAAAACATTCAGTACTTC
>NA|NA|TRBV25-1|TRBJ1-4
CASSGPLRGIEKLFF
TGTGCCAGCAGTGGCCCTCTAAGGGGGATTGAAAAACTGTTTTTT
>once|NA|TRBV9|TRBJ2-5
CASSATVAEETQYF
TGTGCCAGCAGCGCCACCGTGGCAGAAGAGACCCAGTACTTC
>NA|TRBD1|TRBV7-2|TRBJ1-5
CASGSADRVQPQHF
TGTGCCAGCGGAAGTGCGGACAGGGTTCAGCCCCAGCATTTT
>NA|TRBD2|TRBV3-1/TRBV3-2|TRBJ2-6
CASSQAFLAGGKSGANVLTF
TGTGCCAGCAGCCAAGCGTTCCTAGCGGGGGGAAAATCTGGGGCCAACGTCCTGACTTTC
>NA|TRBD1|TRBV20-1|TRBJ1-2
CSASPKGGTGTIYGYTF
TGCAGTGCTAGTCCTAAGGGAGGGACAGGGACCATCTATGGCTACACCTTC
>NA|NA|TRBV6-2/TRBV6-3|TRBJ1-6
CASSSAASNSPLHF
TGTGCCAGCAGTTCGGCAGCCTCTAATTCACCCCTCCACTTT
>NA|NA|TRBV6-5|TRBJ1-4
CASSYSRDPGEKLFF
TGTGCCAGCAGTTACTCGAGGGACCCAGGTGAAAAACTGTTTTTT
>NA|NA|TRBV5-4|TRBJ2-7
CASSLDTRGSSYEQYF
TGTGCCAGCAGCTTGGACACCCGGGGGAGCTCCTACGAGCAGTACTTC
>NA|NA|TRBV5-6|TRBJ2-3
CASSLRGLGTDTQYF
TGTGCCAGCAGCTTGAGAGGGTTGGGCACAGATACGCAGTATTTT
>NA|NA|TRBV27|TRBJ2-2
CASSFFSSGELFF
TGTGCCAGCAGTTTTTTCAGCTCCGGGGAGCTGTTTTTT
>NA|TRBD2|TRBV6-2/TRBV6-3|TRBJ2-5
CASSYPGLAQESQYF
TGTGCCAGCAGTTACCCCGGACTAGCCCAAGAGTCCCAGTACTTC
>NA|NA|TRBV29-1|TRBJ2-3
CSVGTGASDTQYF
TGCAGCGTAGGGACTGGAGCCTCAGATACGCAGTATTTT
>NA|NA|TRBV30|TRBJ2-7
CAWTSGSSYEQYF
TGTGCCTGGACCAGCGGCTCCTCCTACGAGCAGTACTTC
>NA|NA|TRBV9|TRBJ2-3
CASSVRGRLSTDTQYF
TGTGCCAGCAGCGTACGGGGTAGACTTAGCACAGATACGCAGTATTTT
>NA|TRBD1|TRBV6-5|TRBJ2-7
CASSLTTGAYEQYF
TGTGCCAGCAGCCTAACTACAGGGGCCTACGAGCAGTACTTC
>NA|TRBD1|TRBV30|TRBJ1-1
CAWSKQGYTEAFF
TGTGCCTGGAGTAAACAGGGGTACACTGAAGCTTTCTTT
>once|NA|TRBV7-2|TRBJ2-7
CASSPEGWGSSEQYF
TGTGCCAGCAGCCCTGAGGGGTGGGGCTCTAGCGAGCAGTACTTC
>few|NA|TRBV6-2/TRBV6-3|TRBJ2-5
CASSRAETQYF
TGTGCCAGCAGTAGGGCCGAGACCCAGTACTTC
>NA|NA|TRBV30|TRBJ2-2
CAWRPNTGELFF
TGTGCCTGGAGACCGAACACCGGGGAGCTGTTTTTT
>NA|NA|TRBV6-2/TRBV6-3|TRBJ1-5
CASSYRVYSNQPQHF
TGTGCCAGCAGTTACAGGGTTTATAGCAATCAGCCCCAGCATTTT
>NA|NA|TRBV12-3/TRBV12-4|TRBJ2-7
CASSYRVHEQYF
TGTGCCAGCTCTTACAGGGTCCACGAGCAGTACTTC
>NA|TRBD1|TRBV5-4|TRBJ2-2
CASSFGTGGVSDGELFF
TGTGCCAGCAGCTTCGGGACAGGGGGCGTGAGTGACGGGGAGCTGTTTTTT
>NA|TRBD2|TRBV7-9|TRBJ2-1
CASGLAGGGEEQFF
TGTGCCAGCGGGCTAGCGGGGGGCGGTGAAGAGCAGTTCTTC
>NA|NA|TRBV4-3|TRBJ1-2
CASSRIPGPLDYGYTF
TGCGCCAGCAGCCGAATCCCGGGGCCACTAGACTATGGCTACACCTTC
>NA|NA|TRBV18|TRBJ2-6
CASSPGLVSVGANVLTF
TGTGCCAGCTCACCTGGGCTCGTGTCGGTTGGGGCCAACGTCCTGACTTTC
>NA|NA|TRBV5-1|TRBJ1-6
CASSPGRYDSPLHF
TGCGCCAGCAGCCCCGGACGCTATGATTCACCCCTCCACTTT
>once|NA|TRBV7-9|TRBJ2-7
CASSLRSRGTYEQYF
TGTGCCAGCAGCTTAAGGTCCAGGGGTACCTACGAGCAGTACTTC